The 21 T cell receptor beta chains listed next were all sequenced from one sample in a study of T cell responses to AZD1222 COVID-19 vaccine. Clones were read by immunoSEQ multiplex PCR, and TCRdb kept only the in-frame ones, dropping some. The sample has around 80,000 clones; around nine tenths are singletons. Sequencing used peripheral blood, obtained on day 0 of AZD1222 vaccination. The receptors shown here come from an adult in good health.

This clone was observed a few times. The chain has TRBV28 and TRBJ1-5; the match to TRBD1 covers 12 bases. Looked up from germline, CDR1 is MDHEN and CDR2 is SYDVKM. This CDR3 spans 16 amino acids. V lost 6 bases to trimming and J lost 5 bases; unmatched junction nucleotides: 8. For the CDR3, the DNA is TGTGCCAGCAGGCCAACCGGGACAGGGGGCTATCAGCCCCAGCATTTT. Its translation is CASRPTGTGGYQPQHF.

The rearrangement uses TRBV4-2 and TRBJ1-1; D uncertain. Germline CDR1 and CDR2: LGHNA and YNFKEQ. The CDR3 has 14 residues. V lost 8 bases and J 2 bases, leaving 15 bases between the germline ends. The CDR3: CASGPTVRNTEAFF. CDR3 DNA sequence: TGTGCCAGCGGACCGACCGTGAGAAACACTGAAGCTTTCTTT.

This rearrangement joins TRBV6-9 to TRBJ2-5; D not resolved. The V end was cut by 4 bases, the J end by 12 bases, with 6 bases between. Germline V CDR1 and CDR2: MNHGY, SVAAGI. This CDR3 is built from 9 residues. The CDR3 DNA follows: TGTGCCAGCAGTTGCGTGAAGTACTTC. It translates to CASSCVKYF.

The rearrangement uses TRBV25-1 and TRBJ1-1, with TRBD1 as a possible D gene (5 bases). From germline, CDR1 is MGHDK and CDR2 SYGVNS. V dropped 7 bases and J dropped 5 bases, with 23 bases sitting between them. The CDR3 has 16 amino acids. CDR3 in amino acids: CASTNRDSVVGTEAFF. CDR3 nucleotides: TGTGCCAGCACAAACCGGGACTCTGTTGTCGGGACTGAAGCTTTCTTT.

The chain carries TRBV7-9 and TRBJ2-1; D unclear. Trimming removed 5 bases from V and 4 bases from J, with 12 bases in between. This CDR3 region has 14 residues. Germline loops: CDR1 SEHNR, CDR2 FQNEAQ (reference sequence). The CDR3, as DNA: TGTGCCAGCAGCCTGGCCGAGGTGTACAATGAGCAGTTCTTC. Its protein is CASSLAEVYNEQFF.

The chain employs TRBV2 and TRBJ2-7; D uncertain. CDR1 SNHLY and CDR2 FYNNEI come from the germline V gene. The V end was cut by 6 bases, the J end by 3 bases, with 9 bases between. There are 12 residues in the CDR3. The chain's CDR3 is CASRGERYEQYV. The CDR3, as DNA: TGTGCCAGCAGGGGTGAGCGCTACGAGCAGTACGTC.

V is TRBV6-2 or TRBV6-3 and J is TRBJ1-1; possibly TRBD1 for D (6 bases). V lost 4 bases to trimming and J lost 0 bases, with 18 bases between them. Germline V lookup: CDR1 MNHEY, CDR2 SVGEGT. The CDR3 has 17 amino acids. The CDR3 loop is CASSFRPQGTMNTEAFF. CDR3 nucleotide sequence: TGTGCCAGCAGTTTCCGCCCACAGGGAACTATGAACACTGAAGCTTTCTTT.

The V gene is TRBV7-6, the J gene TRBJ1-6; tentative D call: TRBD1 (5 bases). Per germline, CDR1 SGHVS and CDR2 FNYEAQ. Trimming shortened V by 4 bases and J by 7 bases, and 17 bases separated the two germline ends. The CDR3 extends over 16 amino acids. CDR3 DNA sequence: TGTGCCAGCAGCTCCCGGGACGCGAGGGCCAATTCACCCCTCCACTTT. Its protein product is CASSSRDARANSPLHF.

J is TRBJ2-7 and V is TRBV6-5, with TRBD1 matching over 7 bases. The CDR3 runs to 15 residues. V shed 4 bases, J shed 2 bases, and the junction held 8 bases outside the gene matches. From germline, CDR1 is MNHEY and CDR2 SVGAGI. In DNA form, the CDR3 reads TGTGCCAGCAGTTGGACCCGGGACAGAGCCTACGAGCAGTACTTC. Residues: CASSWTRDRAYEQYF.

The V call is TRBV5-1, the J call TRBJ2-3; D gene ambiguous. V was clipped by 5 bases and J by 2 bases, with 12 bases between them. The germline CDR1 and CDR2 sequences are SGHRS and YFSETQ. The CDR3 runs 14 residues. The DNA for the CDR3 is TGCGCCAGCAGACGGGCCCCACCCACAGATACGCAGTATTTT. Its protein product is CASRRAPPTDTQYF.

This chain connects TRBV4-1 to TRBJ2-6; TRBD1 agrees at 7 bases. This CDR3 has 21 amino acids. Germline lookup yields CDR1 MGHRA and CDR2 YSYEKL. V shed 0 bases, J shed 0 bases, and the junction held 14 bases outside the gene matches. In nucleotides, the CDR3 is TGCGCCAGCAGCCAAGAAAGGGCCGGGACAGTGGTCGTCTCTGGGGCCAACGTCCTGACTTTC. Translation gives CASSQERAGTVVVSGANVLTF.

The chain is built from TRBV3-1 (or the pseudogene TRBV3-2) and TRBJ2-7; possible D gene TRBD2, 7 bases. V was clipped by 7 bases and J by 0 bases, with 16 bases between them. The CDR3 has 15 amino acids. The germline V gene encodes CDR1 LGHDT and CDR2 YNNKEL (reference sequence). This CDR3 is CASTSRGGGSYEQYF. CDR3 sequence (DNA): TGTGCCAGCACCTCAAGGGGGGGTGGCTCCTACGAGCAGTACTTC.

The genes are TRBV12-3 or TRBV12-4 and TRBJ2-1, with 8 positions matching TRBD2. This CDR3 region has 13 residues. Trimming at V came to 5 bases and at J to 10 bases, leaving 7 bases not matched to a gene. The CDR3 here is CASSPRRGVEQFF. CDR3 sequence (DNA): TGTGCCAGCAGTCCGAGGCGGGGGGTGGAGCAGTTCTTC.

This chain uses TRBV6-5 with TRBJ1-4, with D maybe TRBD1 (5 bases). The CDR3 consists of 12 residues. V shed 7 bases and J shed 6 bases, with 9 bases lying between them. Germline-derived CDR1 and CDR2 are MNHEY and SVGAGI. In DNA, the CDR3 is TGTGCCAGCAAAACGGGGGATGAAAAACTGTTTTTT. Encoded protein: CASKTGDEKLFF.

The chain couples TRBV11-2 to TRBJ2-5; tentative D call: TRBD1 (5 bases). Trimming removed 6 bases at V and 8 bases at J, with 7 bases between. This CDR3 contains 10 residues. From germline, CDR1 is SGHAT and CDR2 FQNNGV. In DNA, the CDR3 is TGTGCCAGCAGGGGGCCTACCCAGTACTTC. Amino acids: CASRGPTQYF.

The chain links TRBV6-5 to TRBJ2-1; D is unclear. Per germline, CDR1 MNHEY and CDR2 SVGAGI. This CDR3 contains 12 residues. Trimming left V 6 bases short and J 5 bases short, with 8 bases between. The CDR3 sequence: CASSRLNNEQFF. CDR3 DNA sequence: TGTGCCAGCAGCAGACTGAACAATGAGCAGTTCTTC.

This clone was observed a few times. The genes are TRBV7-2 and TRBJ2-5; D is possibly TRBD2 (6 bases). Per germline, CDR1 SGHTA and CDR2 FQGNSA. There are 15 residues in the CDR3. V lost 1 base to trimming and J lost 0 bases, with 9 bases between them. The CDR3 loop reads CASSLVSGYQETQYF. The CDR3 DNA reads as TGTGCCAGCAGCTTAGTCAGCGGGTACCAAGAGACCCAGTACTTC.

The chain recombines TRBV2 with TRBJ2-5; TRBD2 agrees at 8 bases. V shed 4 bases, J shed 7 bases, and the junction held 11 bases outside the gene matches. The CDR3 totals 15 residues. The germline CDR1 and CDR2 sequences are SNHLY and FYNNEI. The CDR3 spells CASSGLAGMGGTQYF. In nucleotides, the CDR3 is TGTGCCAGCAGTGGGCTAGCGGGTATGGGTGGGACCCAGTACTTC.

J is TRBJ2-5 and V is TRBV4-1; no definite D call. From germline, CDR1 is MGHRA and CDR2 YSYEKL. There are 17 residues in the CDR3. The V gene lost 2 bases and the J gene lost 4 bases, with 20 bases spanning the gap. This chain's CDR3 is CASSQNFQATPRETQYF. Written as DNA, the CDR3 is TGCGCCAGCAGCCAAAACTTCCAGGCAACCCCCCGAGAGACCCAGTACTTC.

This clone came up a few times. The chain uses TRBV5-6 and TRBJ1-1; D is uncertain. The V end lost 4 bases, the J end lost 1 base, and 11 bases lay between the germline ends. The germline V gene has CDR1 SGHDT and CDR2 YYEEEE. CDR3 length equals 14 residues. The CDR3 nucleotides read TGTGCCAGCAGCCGTCCCGGGCGGAACACTGAAGCTTTCTTT. The encoded protein is CASSRPGRNTEAFF.

The chain has TRBV12-3 or TRBV12-4 and TRBJ2-1; 7 bases fit TRBD2. This CDR3 has 13 residues. V gave up 6 bases and J gave up 13 bases; unmatched junction bases: 12. Here the CDR3 reads CASRSRLREPQFF. CDR3 nucleotides: TGTGCCAGCAGGTCCAGATTGCGGGAGCCCCAGTTCTTC.